Detailed here is one T cell receptor (beta chain). The protocol was immunoSEQ multiplex PCR, while the TCRdb copy is restricted to in-frame clones and leaves out a portion. Of 100,000 to 150,000 clones listed, around 85% were seen once; the top ten hold around 3%. The data were obtained in a study of blood T cell repertoires in COVID-19. Germline trimming cut 3 bases from V and 1 base from J; bases unmatched to any gene: 2. CDR3 length: 14 amino acids. CDR1 LGHDT and CDR2 YNNKEL come from the germline V gene (reference sequence). Patients of the Seattle cohort, enrolled during active infection, were followed longitudinally.

The specimen sequenced was peripheral blood. This clonotype originated in a woman of 80 years or more with COVID-19, enrolled during active disease. This chain uses TRBV3-1 (or the pseudogene TRBV3-2) with TRBJ1-1; 7 bases line up with TRBD1. CDR3 DNA sequence: TGTGCCAGCAGCCATGGACAGGCGAACACTGAAGCTTTCTTT. It translates to CASSHGQANTEAFF.